This T cell receptor beta chain was identified during a study of early T cells in non-severe SARS-CoV-2 infection. Tagging with unique molecular identifiers was applied to individual cDNA molecules. Each CDR3 protein is one row after TCRdb ran MiXCR on the 5' RACE reads. The sample yields approximately 50,000 distinct CDR3 sequences, approximately 13% seen once. The CDR3 is 13 residues long. Per germline, CDR1 LGHNA and CDR2 YNFKEQ. The V gene end was trimmed by 6 bases and the J gene end by 3 bases; junction bases not matched to a gene: 2. This clonotype came up a few times. The clonotype comes from an adult who was a healthcare worker with PCR-confirmed SARS-CoV-2 infection or an uninfected control (not recorded which). The V and J genes are TRBV4-2 and TRBJ2-5; 9 bases match TRBD1. Sequenced: whole blood. CDR3 amino acids: CASRGQGKETQYF. The CDR3, as DNA: TGTGCCAGCAGAGGACAGGGGAAAGAGACCCAGTACTTC.